This T cell receptor (beta chain) originates from a study of cytomegalovirus exposure and HLA in healthy donors. Overall study findings and caveats: In a later analysis, TCR beta V- and J-gene trimming was associated with a missense DCLRE1C variant. Productive rates of about 90% or about 30% were seen for most TCR beta V segments in an earlier analysis.

Per the germline V gene, CDR1 is SGHRS and CDR2 is YFSETQ. Trimming removed 0 bases from V and 2 bases from J, with 14 bases in between. The CDR3 loop spans 17 amino acids. In the PCR, 60 Vbeta and 13 Jbeta primers were used. Sequencing was performed with immunoSEQ multiplex PCR; in TCRdb, only in-frame clones are kept and a portion is missing. The data hold 100,000 to 150,000 clones, with approximately 75% observed a single time. Concerning this clone itself: Antigen: not known.

The sample taken for sequencing was PBMCs. This receptor was identified in a man under 40 in good health and CMV-seronegative. V usage is TRBV5-1 and J usage is TRBJ2-2, with D perhaps matching TRBD1 (7 bases). This CDR3 is CASSLAAGGGNTGELFF. The CDR3 nucleotides read TGCGCCAGCAGCTTGGCGGCAGGGGGAGGAAACACCGGGGAGCTGTTTTTT.